These 21 T cell receptor beta chains were all obtained from the same sample, sequenced in a study of blood T cell repertoires in COVID-19. Data came from immunoSEQ multiplex PCR; TCRdb stores just in-frame clones and leaves some out. This sample carries fewer than 250,000 clones, approximately 86% of them seen once, and the ten largest clones take approximately 2.8%. The sequenced sample was PBMCs or T cells enriched from blood (not recorded which). Every receptor here comes from a woman aged 25 to 39 with acute COVID-19.

The rearrangement links TRBV5-4 to TRBJ2-7; D is perhaps TRBD2 (6 bases). The germline V gene encodes CDR1 SGHNT and CDR2 YYREEE (reference sequence). V dropped 0 bases and J dropped 0 bases, with 10 bases sitting between them. The CDR3 contains 15 residues. The CDR3 region is CASSLGRGSSYEQYF. CDR3 bases: TGTGCCAGCAGCTTGGGACGGGGGAGCTCCTACGAGCAGTACTTC.

The chain uses TRBV6-5 and TRBJ1-2; tentative D call: TRBD1 (6 bases). Trimming pared 6 bases from V and 3 bases from J, leaving 17 bases between. The CDR3 has 15 amino acids. The germline gives CDR1 MNHEY, CDR2 SVGAGI. The CDR3 DNA reads TGTGCCAGCAGCCAGGCCCGCCAGGGGTACTATGGCTACACCTTC. This gives the protein CASSQARQGYYGYTF.

This clone was seen only once. The chain uses TRBV5-1 and TRBJ1-5; 8 positions match TRBD1. The V gene end was trimmed by 3 bases and the J gene end by 3 bases; junction bases not matched to a gene: 5. Germline lookup yields CDR1 SGHRS and CDR2 YFSETQ. The CDR3 is 15 residues long. In DNA form, the CDR3 reads TGCGCCAGCAGCTGGACAGGGACCCCCAATCAGCCCCAGCATTTT. It is translated as CASSWTGTPNQPQHF. Full variable domain (remainder filled in from reference TRBV5-1 and TRBJ1-5): KAGVTQTPRYLIKTRGQQVTLSCSPISGHRSVSWYQQTPGQGLQFLFEYFSETQRNKGNFPGRFSGRQFSNSRSEMNVSTLELGDSALYLCASSWTGTPNQPQHFGDGTRLSIL.

This CDR3 reads CASSLRGGIYNEQFF. The CDR3 nucleotides read TGCGCCAGCAGCCTACGGGGGGGGATCTACAATGAGCAGTTCTTC. The rearrangement joins TRBV4-3 to TRBJ2-1, with 8 bases that match TRBD2. Germline lookup yields CDR1 LGHNA and CDR2 YSLEER. The CDR3 contains 15 residues. After removal of 4 bases from V and 3 bases from J, the junction contained 5 bases not matched to a gene.

This clone was detected only once. The CDR3 DNA sequence: TGCGCCAGCAGCCTACGACAGGTGGACACCATATATTTT. It yields the protein CASSLRQVDTIYF. The V and J genes are TRBV4-1 and TRBJ1-3; D may be TRBD1 (6 bases). This CDR3 is 13 amino acids long. The germline V gene has CDR1 MGHRA and CDR2 YSYEKL. The ends were cut back, 4 bases at V and 8 bases at J, with 12 bases in the middle.

This clone appeared a few times. V gene TRBV7-9 combines with J gene TRBJ1-2; the D gene is possibly TRBD1 (5 bases). V lost 5 bases and J 8 bases, leaving 18 bases between the germline ends. The CDR3 is 14 amino acids. Germline V gene sequence: CDR1 SEHNR, CDR2 FQNEAQ (reference sequence). CDR3 protein: CASSPDGGEGGYTF. The CDR3 coding sequence is TGTGCCAGCAGCCCAGACGGGGGGGAAGGAGGCTACACCTTC.

The V and J genes are TRBV7-9 and TRBJ2-7; 9 bases align to TRBD1. Looked up from germline, CDR1 is SEHNR and CDR2 is FQNEAQ (reference sequence). V dropped 4 bases and J dropped 5; count of bases not matched to a gene: 6. The CDR3 contains 14 residues. For the CDR3, the DNA is TGTGCCAGCAGCTCCGACAGGGGGAAAAACGAGCAGTACTTC. Residues: CASSSDRGKNEQYF. Combining the CDR3 with reference TRBV7-9 and TRBJ2-7 gives the whole variable domain DTGVSQNPRHKITKRGQNVTFRCDPISEHNRLYWYRQTLGQGPEFLTYFQNEAQLEKSRLLSDRFSAERPKGSFSTLEIQRTEQGDSAMYLCASSSDRGKNEQYFGPGTRLTVT.

This chain connects TRBV3-1 (or the pseudogene TRBV3-2) to TRBJ1-5, with D tentatively TRBD1 (5 bases). The ends were cut back, 6 bases at V and 5 bases at J, with 14 bases in the middle. Germline V lookup: CDR1 LGHDT, CDR2 YNNKEL (reference sequence). The CDR3 consists of 14 residues. CDR3 nucleotide sequence: TGTGCCAGCAGTCCTCGGGGGAGAGATCAGCCCCAGCATTTT. Translation gives CASSPRGRDQPQHF.

CDR3 DNA sequence: TGTGCCAGCAGTTTAGGCAGACTCTATGGCTACACCTTC. Its protein is CASSLGRLYGYTF. This chain joins TRBV28 and TRBJ1-2; no definite D call. Germline lookup yields CDR1 MDHEN and CDR2 SYDVKM. This CDR3 has 13 amino acids. V was clipped by 2 bases and J by 4 bases, with 8 bases between them.

This clone came up once. The V call is TRBV10-2, the J call TRBJ1-5; TRBD1 aligns across 9 bases. Germline assignment: CDR1 WSHSY and CDR2 SAAADI. Germline trimming cut 5 bases from V and 2 bases from J; bases unmatched to any gene: 7. This CDR3 has 16 amino acids. DNA for the CDR3: TGCGCCAGCAGTTCGACAGGGGGAGAAGGCAATCAGCCCCAGCATTTT. This encodes CASSSTGGEGNQPQHF.

Many counts were recorded for this clone. V usage is TRBV5-1 and J usage is TRBJ2-1, with 9 bases lining up with TRBD2. V trimming: 0 bases; J trimming: 8 bases; junction bases outside the gene matches: 12. Germline V gives CDR1 SGHRS, CDR2 YFSETQ. CDR3 length: 17 residues. The CDR3 nucleotides are TGCGCCAGCAGCTTGGCCCTGGCGGGGGGGCCGAGTTATGAGCAGTTCTTC. As protein: CASSLALAGGPSYEQFF.

The rearrangement links TRBV4-1 to TRBJ2-7; a weak D match, TRBD2 (5 bases). Germline CDR1 is MGHRA and CDR2 is YSYEKL. The CDR3 loop spans 14 amino acids. Trimming took off 0 bases at V and 2 bases at J, with 8 bases between the two ends. Here the CDR3 DNA reads TGCGCCAGCAGCCAAGATTACGGGACCTACGAGCAGTACTTC. As protein: CASSQDYGTYEQYF.

The chain joins TRBV7-2 to TRBJ2-5; 7 nucleotides match TRBD2. The CDR3 runs to 15 residues. Germline CDR1 SGHTA, CDR2 FQGNSA. Losses at the gene ends were 3 bases for V and 6 bases for J; bases not matched to a gene: 10. Written as DNA, the CDR3 is TGTGCCAGCAGCTTCGGGCTAGCGGACGCGAAGACCCAGTACTTC. It encodes CASSFGLADAKTQYF.

In this sample, this clone turned up once. The chain is built from TRBV7-9 and TRBJ1-1; D is unclear. CDR1 SEHNR and CDR2 FQNEAQ come from the germline V gene (reference sequence). Between the trimmed V and J ends, which lost 6 bases and 3 bases, there was a span of 17 bases. The CDR3 is 15 residues long. Written as DNA, the CDR3 is TGTGCCAGCAGTCATGGCGCCCGAGGTGACACTGAAGCTTTCTTT. This codes for CASSHGARGDTEAFF.

J is TRBJ2-7 and V is TRBV6-2 or TRBV6-3; D is perhaps TRBD1 (6 bases). Germline CDR1 reads MNHEY; CDR2 reads SVGEGT. The CDR3 sequence is 15 residues long. V was clipped by 5 bases and J by 0 bases, with 14 bases between them. DNA of the CDR3: TGTGCCAGCAGTCACAGGGAAAGGACCTCCTACGAGCAGTACTTC. This codes for CASSHRERTSYEQYF.

This clone was seen just once. The chain joins TRBV4-1 to TRBJ1-2, with 10 bases fitting TRBD1. Germline CDR1 and CDR2: MGHRA and YSYEKL. The length of the CDR3 is 15 residues. Losses at the gene ends were 0 bases for V and 4 bases for J; bases not matched to a gene: 2. The CDR3 region is CASSQEGQGIYGYTF. DNA for the CDR3: TGCGCCAGCAGCCAAGAGGGACAGGGGATCTATGGCTACACCTTC.

The V call is TRBV11-2, the J call TRBJ1-5; D uncertain. The CDR3 has 14 residues. From germline, CDR1 is SGHAT and CDR2 FQNNGV. Trimming took off 1 base at V and 2 bases at J, with 6 bases between the two ends. CDR3 residues: CASSLGQGNQPQHF. The CDR3, as DNA: TGTGCCAGCAGCTTAGGGCAGGGCAATCAGCCCCAGCATTTT.

The genes are TRBV19 and TRBJ2-1, with TRBD2 matching 10 bases. CDR1 is LNHDA, CDR2 SQIVND, per germline (reference sequence). This CDR3 contains 15 residues. Trimming removed 7 bases from V and 3 bases from J; junction bases left unmatched: 6. CDR3 nucleotide sequence: TGTGCCAGTAACCCTAGCGGGGGCTTCTACAATGAGCAGTTCTTC. It codes for CASNPSGGFYNEQFF.

This clone showed up just a few times. This chain joins TRBV7-8 and TRBJ1-6, with 10 bases lining up with TRBD1. This CDR3 has 15 amino acids. V lost 1 base, J lost 8 bases, and 2 bases stayed unmatched. Germline CDR1 reads SGHVS; CDR2 reads FQNEAQ. The CDR3 DNA reads TGTGCCAGCAGCTTAGGGACAGGGGGAGATTCACCCCTCCACTTT. Translated, it gives CASSLGTGGDSPLHF.

The V gene is TRBV10-2, the J gene TRBJ1-2; D is unresolved. CDR1 and CDR2 from the germline V gene are WSHSY and SAAADI. The V and J ends lost 6 bases and 5 bases respectively, with 7 bases between them. This CDR3 spans 11 amino acids. As DNA, the CDR3 is TGCGCCAGCAGCAGTATTTATGGCTACACCTTC. Residues: CASSSIYGYTF.

Details on this clone: At the DNA level, this CDR3 is encoded by other sequences in the same sample as well. This chain connects TRBV5-1 to TRBJ2-7, with D perhaps TRBD1 (5 bases). Germline V gene sequence: CDR1 SGHRS, CDR2 YFSETQ. CDR3 length: 12 residues. V was clipped by 1 base and J by 3 bases, with 5 bases between them. CDR3 sequence reads: CASSLTGYEQYF. CDR3 DNA sequence: TGCGCCAGCAGCTTGACAGGCTACGAGCAGTACTTC.